The present entry profiles one T cell receptor (beta chain) with its context. Antigen specificity is unknown. Vbeta (60) and Jbeta (13) primers were used in the PCR. TCRdb keeps only in-frame clones here, not all; method: immunoSEQ multiplex PCR. Found here are 150,000 or so clones, around 78% of them singletons; the top ten hold 1.5% to 2%. The CDR3 length is 14 residues. Per the germline V gene, CDR1 is SGHAT and CDR2 is FQNNGV. J was trimmed by 8 bases and V by 6 bases; bases with no gene match: 8. The entry originates in a study of cytomegalovirus exposure and HLA in healthy donors. Regarding the study as a whole: A later analysis reportedly identified an Asian-associated ancestry cluster as carrying fewer N-insertions than the approximately 620-donor mean. An assumption of roughly uniform sequencing depth across donors underlay the presence/absence analyses.

Sequenced input: PBMCs. This receptor was identified in a woman younger than 30 in good health and CMV-seronegative. This rearrangement joins TRBV11-2 to TRBJ2-2; TRBD1 aligns across 8 bases. The CDR3 nucleotides read TGTGCCAGCAGGTCGCCAGACAGGGGAGGGGAGCTGTTTTTT. Its protein is CASRSPDRGGELFF.